The 21 T cell receptor beta chains given below trace back to one sample, sequenced in a study of T cells in Graves' hyperthyroidism and ophthalmopathy. The source material, RNA transcripts, was used to amplify TCR beta CDR3 regions. The HTBI set primed first-round TCR CDR3 RT-PCR. MiXCR was run by TCRdb on the multiplex PCR reads, yielding one entry per CDR3 protein. The sample has hundreds of thousands of distinct CDR3 sequences, more than 12% seen once; the top ten hold approximately 12%. The sequenced sample consisted of blood. The source of these receptors is a woman aged 50 to 60 with Graves' ophthalmopathy.

This clonotype was found many times. The rearrangement uses TRBV10-3 and TRBJ2-7; tentative D call: TRBD2 (6 bases). Germline loops: CDR1 ENHRY, CDR2 SYGVKD. Trimming took 0 bases from V and 0 from J, leaving 15 bases between them. The CDR3 consists of 17 residues. CDR3: CAISESRRGSSSYEQYF. The CDR3, as DNA: TGTGCCATCAGTGAGTCGAGACGGGGGTCGAGCTCCTACGAGCAGTACTTC.

CDR3 sequence reads: CASSKPSNTGELFF. DNA of the CDR3: TGTGCCAGCAGTAAACCTTCAAACACCGGGGAGCTGTTTTTT. The chain couples TRBV6-1 to TRBJ2-2; D ambiguous. Per the germline V gene, CDR1 is MNHNS and CDR2 is SASEGT. CDR3 length equals 14 residues. Trimming stripped 5 bases from V and 2 bases from J, with 9 bases between.

This clonotype was seen at least ten times. This chain links TRBV18 with TRBJ2-2; 8 bases match TRBD1. The V segment lost 6 bases and the J segment 1 base; nucleotides outside the gene matches: 1. Per germline, CDR1 KGHSH and CDR2 LQKENI. The CDR3 is made up of 14 amino acids. CDR3: CASSGTGNTGELFF. DNA for the CDR3: TGTGCCAGCTCCGGGACAGGGAACACCGGGGAGCTGTTTTTT.

The V and J genes are TRBV11-2 and TRBJ2-7; D is perhaps TRBD1 (7 bases). The CDR3 runs to 17 residues. The germline gives CDR1 SGHAT, CDR2 FQNNGV. Deletions cut 5 bases from V and 2 bases from J, with 22 bases between. The CDR3 nucleotides are TGTGCCAGCAGCCCCCCACGGGGTCAGGGGGGCACCTACGAGCAGTACTTC. Translated, it gives CASSPPRGQGGTYEQYF.

The rearrangement links TRBV18 to TRBJ2-5; weak D call: TRBD1 (6 bases). Trimming cost V 4 bases and J 4 bases, with 16 bases left between them. Germline-derived CDR1 and CDR2 are KGHSH and LQKENI. The CDR3 sequence is 15 residues long. Written as DNA, the CDR3 is TGTGCCAGCTCACTTAGACAGGAGGCTCGAGAGACCCAGTACTTC. This encodes CASSLRQEARETQYF.

The chain couples TRBV5-1 to TRBJ1-2; no clear D. CDR1 and CDR2 (germline): SGHRS, YFSETQ. The CDR3 runs to 15 residues. V was cut by 2 bases and J by 0 bases, with 11 bases left in between. The CDR3: CASSFSTQTNYGYTF. The CDR3 DNA is TGCGCCAGCAGCTTTTCGACACAAACTAACTATGGCTACACCTTC.

This clonotype appeared a few times. This chain connects TRBV28 to TRBJ2-3; D may correspond to TRBD1 or TRBD2 (6 bases each). This CDR3 spans 15 amino acids. Trimming removed 6 bases from V and 4 bases from J, with 17 bases in between. Looked up from germline, CDR1 is MDHEN and CDR2 is SYDVKM. The chain's CDR3 is CASRNEGGSSDTQYF. Here the CDR3 DNA reads TGTGCCAGCAGGAATGAGGGGGGATCATCAGATACGCAGTATTTT.

This clonotype was counted ten times or more. The chain couples TRBV4-1 to TRBJ2-7; the D gene is possibly TRBD1 (6 bases). V was clipped by 4 bases and J by 5 bases, with 15 bases between them. This CDR3 spans 14 amino acids. Looked up from germline, CDR1 is MGHRA and CDR2 is YSYEKL. DNA of the CDR3: TGCGCCAGCAGCCCACAGACAGGATCTCACGAGCAGTACTTC. Amino acid sequence: CASSPQTGSHEQYF.

This clonotype was observed a few times. The J gene is TRBJ1-1, the V gene TRBV25-1; maybe TRBD1 (5 bases). CDR1 MGHDK and CDR2 SYGVNS come from the germline V gene. With 7 bases removed from V and 1 base from J, the gap between germline ends came to 10 bases. This CDR3 is 13 amino acids long. The chain's CDR3 is CASKLQENTEAFF. DNA of the CDR3: TGTGCCAGCAAGTTACAGGAGAACACTGAAGCTTTCTTT.

This clonotype was observed many times. The rearrangement joins TRBV30 to TRBJ2-3; D gene unclear. V was pared by 8 bases and J by 10 bases, with 10 bases between. The CDR3 sequence is 9 residues long. Germline values: CDR1 GTSNPN, CDR2 SVGIG (reference sequence). Here the CDR3 DNA reads TGTGCCGCCGGCGCGGCGCAGTATTTT. It is translated as CAAGAAQYF.

This clonotype came up a few times. This chain links TRBV19 with TRBJ2-7; D is perhaps TRBD1 (5 bases). This CDR3 is built from 15 residues. Trimming took off 5 bases at V and 4 bases at J, with 18 bases between the two ends. Germline values: CDR1 LNHDA, CDR2 SQIVND (reference sequence). Written as DNA, the CDR3 is TGTGCCAGTAGTGCTAAACAGGCGCGGCTTTACGAGCAGTACTTC. It translates to CASSAKQARLYEQYF.

This clonotype came up a few times. At one boundary the junction diverges from the germline segment, which might be a read error. The chain uses TRBV6-1 and TRBJ2-2, with D perhaps TRBD2 (6 bases). CDR3 length equals 18 residues. The germline gives CDR1 MNHNS, CDR2 SASEGT. CDR3 region: CASISRGGKRLRTGEPFF. CDR3 in DNA: TGTGCCAGCATTTCGCGGGGCGGAAAGAGGTTACGCACCGGGGAGCCGTTTTTT.

Ten or more counts support this clonotype. The V and J genes are TRBV4-3 and TRBJ2-7; tentatively, D is TRBD1 or TRBD2 (5 bases each). CDR1 is LGHNA, CDR2 YSLEER, per germline. CDR3 length equals 15 residues. The germline V and J ends were trimmed by 2 bases and 3 bases, with 14 bases remaining between them. CDR3 sequence: CASSQSGTEGYEQYF. DNA of the CDR3: TGCGCCAGCAGCCAATCCGGGACCGAGGGCTACGAGCAGTACTTC.

This clonotype was seen many times. This sequence joins TRBV6-1 and TRBJ2-3, with 10 positions matching TRBD2. V was clipped by 6 bases and J by 7 bases; unmatched bases: 10. The CDR3 totals 15 residues. Germline CDR1 MNHNS, CDR2 SASEGT. The CDR3 nucleotides read TGTGCCAGCAGAGGTGGGCTAGCGGGAGAAAATACGCAGTATTTT. Amino acids: CASRGGLAGENTQYF.

This clonotype appeared once. The V gene is TRBV11-2, the J gene TRBJ1-6; 7 bases are shared with TRBD1. CDR1 and CDR2 from the germline V gene are SGHAT and FQNNGV. This CDR3 has 12 residues. The V and J ends lost 0 bases and 14 bases, in that order; junction bases with no gene match: 1. CDR3 coding DNA: TGTGCCAGCAGCTTAGATCAGGGGGCCCTCCACTTT. It is translated as CASSLDQGALHF.

In this sample, this clonotype turned up many times. This rearrangement joins TRBV12-3 or TRBV12-4 to TRBJ2-7; tentatively, D is TRBD2 (5 bases). The V and J ends lost 6 bases and 0 bases respectively, with 12 bases between them. CDR3 size: 14 residues. CDR3 nucleotide sequence: TGTGCCAGCAGGAGCGGCTTAGTCTCCTACGAGCAGTACTTC. Translating gives CASRSGLVSYEQYF.

This chain joins TRBV6-1 and TRBJ1-2; the match to TRBD1 covers 7 bases. CDR1 and CDR2 (germline): MNHNS, SASEGT. This CDR3 is 16 amino acids long. Trimming cost V 6 bases and J 0 bases; bases outside gene matches: 10. The chain's CDR3 is CASRHGQASSNYGYTF. The CDR3 bases are TGTGCCAGCAGACACGGACAGGCAAGCTCTAACTATGGCTACACCTTC.

In this sample, this clonotype turned up many times. V usage is TRBV29-1 and J usage is TRBJ2-5; the D is unclear. Looked up from germline, CDR1 is SQVTM and CDR2 is ANQGSEA. Trimming shortened V by 3 bases and J by 4 bases, and 18 bases separated the two germline ends. The CDR3 loop spans 15 amino acids. The CDR3 region is CSVDSHLRAGETQYF. The CDR3 nucleotides read TGCAGCGTTGATTCTCACCTAAGGGCAGGAGAGACCCAGTACTTC.

This clonotype was seen more than once but under ten times. Written as DNA, the CDR3 is TGTGCCAGCAGAGGAGGGGATGGTAAAAACATTCAGTACTTC. Translated: CASRGGDGKNIQYF. This rearrangement joins TRBV6-1 to TRBJ2-4; D might be TRBD2 (6 bases). V gave up 6 bases and J gave up 4 bases, with 13 bases separating them. Germline V gene data show CDR1 as MNHNS and CDR2 as SASEGT. The CDR3 has 14 amino acids.

This clonotype was seen a few times. CDR3 bases: TGTGCCAGCAGCCAAAGTTTGGGCAGCCGCACATCCTACGAGCAGTACTTC. Its translation: CASSQSLGSRTSYEQYF. This chain links TRBV14 with TRBJ2-7; D ambiguous. This CDR3 is built from 17 residues. Trimming stripped 2 bases from V and 1 base from J, with 18 bases between. CDR1 is SGHDN and CDR2 is FVKESK in the germline V gene.

This clonotype was counted many times. The chain carries TRBV5-1 and TRBJ2-7, with a tentative D call TRBD1 (5 bases). The CDR3 has 15 amino acids. Germline-derived CDR1 and CDR2 are SGHRS and YFSETQ. V lost 1 base to trimming and J lost 2 bases, with 13 bases between them. The CDR3 DNA sequence: TGCGCCAGCAGCTTGACGGCAGGGAAACCCTACGAGCAGTACTTC. Encoded protein: CASSLTAGKPYEQYF.